A single T cell receptor (beta chain) is shown here with its context. As yet, its antigen is unknown. The V end lost 5 bases, the J end lost 4 bases, and 17 bases lay between the germline ends. Germline values: CDR1 SGHVS, CDR2 FNYEAQ. The CDR3 runs 15 residues. The assay was immunoSEQ multiplex PCR, and TCRdb's table has in-frame clones only and misses some. The table has some 120,000 clones, 80% to 90% seen once. The record originates from a study of T cell responses to AZD1222 COVID-19 vaccine. Study results and limitations: Clonal diversity was possibly underestimated, and white British individuals and females predominated among donors.

V and J are TRBV7-6 and TRBJ1-2; D perhaps matches TRBD1 (5 bases). Material: peripheral blood, obtained on day 0 of AZD1222 vaccination. This clonotype was obtained from an adult in good health. Here the CDR3 DNA reads TGTGCCAGCAGCCTTGGGACGGGAGGCGGCTATGGCTACACCTTC. Translation gives CASSLGTGGGYGYTF.